This TCR beta chain comes out of a study of patients and donors after allogeneic stem cell transplantation. This clonotype appeared once. The CDR3 totals 15 residues. Germline CDR1 is SGHRS and CDR2 is YFSETQ. Trimming removed 2 bases at V and 7 bases at J, with 16 bases between. Via MiXCR, TCRdb re-called the RT-PCR reads, giving one row per CDR3 protein. Of about 960,000 distinct CDR3 sequences listed, under 20% are singletons. The sample taken for sequencing was blood, either unsorted or a sorted T cell fraction (not recorded which). The V and J genes are TRBV5-1 and TRBJ2-1; D unresolved. The source of this sequence is a human donor who was either an allogeneic HSCT recipient or a stem cell or donor lymphocyte infusion donor (not recorded which). It is not recorded whose cells these are; they may come from a transplant donor. The chain's CDR3 is CASSFVPAGGNEQFF. CDR3 coding DNA: TGCGCCAGCAGCTTTGTTCCGGCCGGCGGTAATGAGCAGTTCTTC.